The 14 T cell receptor beta chains reported below all come from one sample, sequenced in a study of human T cells and chemical hapten exposure. TCRdb reprocessed the RACE reads via MiXCR and lists one record per CDR3 protein. This table holds about 96,000 distinct CDR3 sequences, approximately 8.6% found once. Time point noted: patch test 2, 6 weeks after DPC sensitization. Treatment: therapeutic diphenylcyclopropenone sensitization with weekly scalp DPC. The source material was whole blood, sampled in connection with sensitization to the hapten diphenylcyclopropenone (DPC). The receptor source for this set is a middle-aged woman with alopecia areata. Some clones in this sample may be carry-over from other donors' samples.

This chain links TRBV4-2 with TRBJ2-5, with D hard to call. V dropped 1 base and J dropped 3 bases, with 9 bases sitting between them. The CDR3 loop spans 14 amino acids. Germline V gene sequence: CDR1 LGHNA, CDR2 YNFKEQ. The CDR3 DNA is TGTGCCAGCAGCCAAGCGGTCAATGAAGAGACCCAGTACTTC. Translating gives CASSQAVNEETQYF.

Many counts were recorded for this clonotype. V gene TRBV6-6 combines with J gene TRBJ2-7; 14 bases line up with TRBD2. Trimming cost V 2 bases and J 5 bases; bases outside gene matches: 11. The CDR3 contains 18 residues. The germline CDR1 and CDR2 sequences are MNHNY and SVGAGI (reference sequence). The CDR3 loop is CASSYPGTSGSGIDEQYF. CDR3 DNA: TGTGCCAGCAGTTACCCCGGGACTAGCGGGAGTGGGATCGACGAGCAGTACTTC.

This sequence joins TRBV5-4 and TRBJ2-1; D is unresolved. Germline V CDR1 and CDR2: SGHNT, YYREEE (reference sequence). Trimming took off 0 bases at V and 0 bases at J, with 10 bases between the two ends. There are 16 residues in the CDR3. The CDR3 nucleotides are TGTGCCAGCAGCTTGGACATCTACCCCTCCTACAATGAGCAGTTCTTC. Protein product: CASSLDIYPSYNEQFF.

The CDR3, as DNA: TGTGCCACTCAGGGGAGATCGAACACCGGGGAGCTGTTTTTT. Amino acids: CATQGRSNTGELFF. This chain links TRBV24-1 with TRBJ2-2, with a tentative D call TRBD1 (6 bases). Trimming left V 10 bases short and J 0 bases short, with 11 bases between. CDR1 KGHDR and CDR2 SFDVKD come from the germline V gene. The CDR3 loop spans 14 amino acids.

This clonotype was seen ten or more times. The chain combines TRBV25-1 with TRBJ2-1; 10 bases line up with TRBD2. Germline assignment: CDR1 MGHDK and CDR2 SYGVNS. With 4 bases clipped from V and 0 bases from J, the junction kept 0 bases outside the gene matches. The CDR3 is 15 residues long. CDR3 coding DNA: TGTGCCAGCAGTGGGACTAGCGGCTCCTACAATGAGCAGTTCTTC. This gives the protein CASSGTSGSYNEQFF.

This clonotype was detected ten times or more. V and J are TRBV7-2 and TRBJ2-7; the D is unclear. CDR3 length: 14 residues. The germline gives CDR1 SGHTA, CDR2 FQGNSA. Trimming stripped 1 base from V and 3 bases from J, with 10 bases between. The CDR3 region has the DNA TGTGCCAGCAGCTTAGGAGTAGCCCGCTACGAGCAGTACTTC. It encodes CASSLGVARYEQYF. The entire variable domain, with the rest obtained from reference TRBV7-2 and TRBJ2-7, is as follows: GAGVSQSPSNKVTEKGKDVELRCDPISGHTALYWYRQSLGQGLEFLIYFQGNSAPDKSGLPSDRFSAERTGGSVSTLTIQRTQQEDSAVYLCASSLGVARYEQYFGPGTRLTVT.

This clonotype was seen only a few times. The V gene is TRBV11-1, the J gene TRBJ2-2, with D hard to call. Per the germline V gene, CDR1 is SGHAT and CDR2 is FQDESV (reference sequence). The CDR3 extends over 16 amino acids. V dropped 1 base and J dropped 6 bases, with 15 bases sitting between them. CDR3 residues: CASSLDWVSGSGELFF. Here the CDR3 DNA reads TGTGCCAGCAGCTTAGATTGGGTTAGTGGCTCCGGGGAGCTGTTTTTT.

In its sample, this clonotype was seen many times. The chain couples TRBV5-4 to TRBJ2-5; TRBD1 aligns across 7 bases. CDR1 and CDR2 from the germline V gene are SGHNT and YYREEE (reference sequence). Losses at the gene ends were 4 bases for V and 3 bases for J; bases not matched to a gene: 15. This CDR3 comprises 17 residues. CDR3 sequence: CASSRTGFSITKETQYF. CDR3 bases: TGTGCCAGCAGCCGGACAGGCTTTTCAATAACCAAAGAGACCCAGTACTTC.

The gene calls are TRBV4-1 and TRBJ2-2, with TRBD1 matching over 7 bases. Germline CDR1 MGHRA, CDR2 YSYEKL. With 5 bases clipped from V and 6 bases from J, the junction kept 6 bases outside the gene matches. The CDR3 has 14 amino acids. The CDR3 sequence is CASSSGTAPGELFF. The CDR3 DNA is TGCGCCAGCAGCTCCGGGACAGCCCCCGGGGAGCTGTTTTTT.

This clonotype was found a few times. A read error may account for a junction end that differs from germline. The gene calls are TRBV7-2 and TRBJ2-7; a weak D match, TRBD1 (8 bases). Germline V gene sequence: CDR1 SGHTA, CDR2 FQGNSA. The CDR3 sequence is 12 residues long. DNA for the CDR3: TGTGCCAGCAGCTCTATAGGGGGGGACAGGATGTTC. Translated: CASSSIGGDRMF.

The genes are TRBV4-3 and TRBJ2-7, with D possibly matching TRBD1 (6 bases). Per germline, CDR1 LGHNA and CDR2 YSLEER. With 3 bases removed from V and 2 bases from J, the gap between germline ends came to 20 bases. This CDR3 comprises 17 residues. The DNA of the CDR3 is TGCGCCAGCAGCCATAAGGGGGACGGGATGATCGCCTACGAGCAGTACTTC. It specifies CASSHKGDGMIAYEQYF.

This clonotype has ten or more counts. V usage is TRBV6-2 or TRBV6-3 and J usage is TRBJ2-7; D unresolved. This CDR3 contains 15 residues. Germline V gives CDR1 MNHEY, CDR2 SVGEGT. The V end lost 5 bases, the J end lost 2 bases, and 16 bases lay between the germline ends. CDR3 in amino acids: CASSALSVGTYEQYF. CDR3 DNA: TGTGCCAGCAGTGCCCTCTCGGTAGGGACCTACGAGCAGTACTTC.

This clonotype occurred many times. The V call is TRBV10-3, the J call TRBJ2-1; 15 nucleotides match TRBD2. This CDR3 contains 17 residues. The V segment lost 5 bases and the J segment 10 bases; nucleotides outside the gene matches: 12. Germline V gene data show CDR1 as ENHRY and CDR2 as SYGVKD. For the CDR3, the DNA is TGTGCCATCAGTCCAAAGGGACTAGCGGGAGGTCGGGACGAGCAGTTCTTC. It codes for CAISPKGLAGGRDEQFF.

The chain uses TRBV6-2 or TRBV6-3 and TRBJ2-7; TRBD2 matches 9 bases. The CDR3 length is 16 residues. V lost 0 bases to trimming and J lost 0 bases; unmatched junction nucleotides: 3. Germline V CDR1 and CDR2: MNHEY, SVGEGT. The CDR3 bases are TGTGCCAGCAGTTACTCAGCGGGAGGCGTCTCCTACGAGCAGTACTTC. This gives the protein CASSYSAGGVSYEQYF.